Below are 9 T cell receptor beta chains sequenced from a single sample in a study of human T cells and chemical hapten exposure. TCRdb called the RACE reads again in MiXCR, with one record for every CDR3 protein. In the table there are over 300,000 distinct CDR3 sequences, 4% to 6% of which are singletons. Time point reported: pre-sensitization, week 0. As for treatment: therapeutic diphenylcyclopropenone sensitization with weekly scalp DPC. The specimen was whole blood, collected in connection with sensitization to the hapten diphenylcyclopropenone (DPC). Every receptor here comes from a woman between 45 and 65 years old with alopecia areata. Some clones in this sample may be carry-over from other donors' samples.

V usage is TRBV5-1 and J usage is TRBJ1-2; a possible D gene is TRBD1 (5 bases). Trimming cost V 0 bases and J 5 bases, with 14 bases left between them. The CDR3 has 15 amino acids. Germline loops: CDR1 SGHRS, CDR2 YFSETQ. DNA of the CDR3: TGCGCCAGCAGCTTGGACCAGGGAATAGAGTATGGCTACACCTTC. As protein: CASSLDQGIEYGYTF.

This clonotype occurred many times. J is TRBJ2-7 and V is TRBV12-3 or TRBV12-4; D remains unclear. The CDR3 has 13 residues. The V end was cut by 6 bases, the J end by 0 bases, with 9 bases between. This CDR3 reads CASSGSSSYEQYF. The CDR3, as DNA: TGTGCCAGCAGCGGTTCTAGCTCCTACGAGCAGTACTTC.

This clonotype has ten or more counts. The CDR3 DNA is TGTGCCAGCAGCTCCCCGATGGATATGAACACTGAAGCTTTCTTT. Translated, it gives CASSSPMDMNTEAFF. V usage is TRBV11-2 and J usage is TRBJ1-1; D not certain. V lost 4 bases to trimming and J lost 0 bases, with 12 bases between them. Germline lookup yields CDR1 SGHAT and CDR2 FQNNGV. This CDR3 region has 15 residues.

This chain joins TRBV7-9 and TRBJ1-2; TRBD1 matches 7 bases. Germline V lookup: CDR1 SEHNR, CDR2 FQNEAQ (reference sequence). V gave up 3 bases and J gave up 4 bases; unmatched junction bases: 5. This CDR3 comprises 14 residues. The CDR3 loop is CASSFTGESYGYTF. CDR3 in DNA: TGTGCCAGCAGCTTCACAGGGGAGAGCTATGGCTACACCTTC.

The sample holds many counts of this clonotype. This chain connects TRBV19 to TRBJ1-4; weak D call: TRBD1 (5 bases). Trimming left V 6 bases short and J 7 bases short, with 15 bases between. The CDR3 contains 14 residues. Germline V gene lookup returns CDR1 LNHDA and CDR2 SQIVND (reference sequence). CDR3 DNA: TGTGCCAGTAGGACCGGGCCTGGGGGTGAAAAACTGTTTTTT. This encodes CASRTGPGGEKLFF.

Many counts were recorded for this clonotype. The J gene is TRBJ2-7, the V gene TRBV5-4; no firm D call. The germline V gene encodes CDR1 SGHNT and CDR2 YYREEE (reference sequence). V was clipped by 2 bases and J by 3 bases, with 6 bases between them. The CDR3 is 12 amino acids. The CDR3 sequence: CASSFKGYEQYF. In DNA, the CDR3 is TGTGCCAGCAGCTTTAAGGGCTACGAGCAGTACTTC.

This clonotype was seen ten or more times. The chain employs TRBV28 and TRBJ1-2; D unclear. The CDR3 extends over 14 amino acids. The V gene's germline CDR1 is MDHEN and CDR2 SYDVKM. The germline V and J ends were trimmed by 3 bases and 4 bases, with 12 bases remaining between them. DNA for the CDR3: TGTGCCAGCAGTTTGTACACCACTGGCTATGGCTACACCTTC. Translation gives CASSLYTTGYGYTF.

V and J are TRBV6-5 and TRBJ2-2; D is perhaps TRBD2 (6 bases). V was clipped by 6 bases and J by 3 bases, with 14 bases between them. This CDR3 comprises 15 residues. Germline CDR1 reads MNHEY; CDR2 reads SVGAGI. This CDR3 reads CASSPRGGDTGELFF. CDR3 nucleotide sequence: TGTGCCAGCAGCCCGCGGGGAGGAGACACCGGGGAGCTGTTTTTT.

The chain's CDR3 is CAFSPGPDPYEQYF. The DNA of the CDR3 is TGTGCCTTCTCTCCTGGTCCTGATCCCTACGAGCAGTACTTC. The V and J genes are TRBV10-3 and TRBJ2-7, with D unclear. V lost 11 bases and J lost 2, with 19 bases in between. Germline V gene data show CDR1 as ENHRY and CDR2 as SYGVKD. The CDR3 extends over 14 amino acids.